These 31 T cell receptor beta chains were all obtained from the same sample, sequenced in a study of early T cells in non-severe SARS-CoV-2 infection. Each CDR3 protein is one row after TCRdb ran MiXCR on the 5' RACE reads. Among about 29,000 distinct CDR3 sequences listed, 4.5% were seen once. Sequenced: whole blood. The receptors were gathered from an adult who was a healthcare worker with PCR-confirmed SARS-CoV-2 infection or an uninfected control (not recorded which).

Within the sample, this clonotype is medium-sized. V usage is TRBV24-1 and J usage is TRBJ2-2, with D uncertain. The germline V and J ends were trimmed by 0 bases and 5 bases, with 6 bases remaining between them. Germline assignment: CDR1 KGHDR and CDR2 SFDVKD. CDR3 length equals 14 residues. The CDR3 DNA reads as TGTGCCACCAGTGATTTGACAGATACCGGGGAGCTGTTTTTT. It translates to CATSDLTDTGELFF.

There are many counts of this clonotype. The chain links TRBV7-2 to TRBJ2-1; 11 bases agree with TRBD1. With 4 bases clipped from V and 7 bases from J, the junction kept 6 bases outside the gene matches. CDR3 length equals 15 residues. The germline V gene encodes CDR1 SGHTA and CDR2 FQGNSA. CDR3 in amino acids: CASSSAGQGANEQFF. In nucleotides, the CDR3 is TGTGCCAGCAGCTCAGCCGGACAGGGGGCGAATGAGCAGTTCTTC.

This clonotype turned up a few times. The chain is built from TRBV7-3 and TRBJ2-5, with 11 bases identical to TRBD2. The CDR3 totals 15 residues. V shed 6 bases, J shed 4 bases, and the junction held 7 bases outside the gene matches. Germline CDR1 SGHTA, CDR2 FQGTGA. CDR3 residues: CASSASGGPRETQYF. The CDR3 region has the DNA TGTGCCAGCAGTGCTAGCGGGGGGCCCCGAGAGACCCAGTACTTC.

This clonotype was counted ten times or more. The J gene is TRBJ2-7, the V gene TRBV18, with 9 positions matching TRBD2. After removal of 3 bases from V and 5 bases from J, the junction contained 5 bases not matched to a gene. The CDR3 has 14 residues. Germline V lookup: CDR1 KGHSH, CDR2 LQKENI. The CDR3 nucleotides read TGTGCCAGCTCACCCGGACTAGCGAGGCACGAGCAGTACTTC. It yields the protein CASSPGLARHEQYF.

Many counts were recorded for this clonotype. The genes are TRBV12-3 or TRBV12-4 and TRBJ1-5; 8 bases map to TRBD1. The CDR3 is made up of 14 amino acids. The V segment lost 6 bases and the J segment 6 bases; nucleotides outside the gene matches: 7. Here the CDR3 DNA reads TGTGCCAGCAGACTCGGACAGGGCTCTCAGCCCCAGCATTTT. This translates into CASRLGQGSQPQHF.

In this sample, this clonotype turned up many times. This chain uses TRBV3-1 with TRBJ2-4; 8 bases are a match to TRBD1. Per germline, CDR1 LGHDT and CDR2 YNNKEL (reference sequence). J lost 5 bases, V lost 1 base, and 4 bases had no gene match. The CDR3 extends over 15 amino acids. CDR3 nucleotides: TGTGCCAGCAGCCAAGGACAGGGGATCCAAAACATTCAGTACTTC. Its translation: CASSQGQGIQNIQYF.

Many counts were recorded for this clonotype. The chain has TRBV9 and TRBJ2-1; 10 bases are a match to TRBD1. V gave up 0 bases and J gave up 4 bases; unmatched junction bases: 4. Looked up from germline, CDR1 is SGDLS and CDR2 is YYNGEE. CDR3 length: 16 amino acids. CDR3 protein: CASSVVGQGVYNEQFF. CDR3 DNA sequence: TGTGCCAGCAGCGTAGTAGGACAGGGGGTGTACAATGAGCAGTTCTTC.

Ten or more counts support this clonotype. V usage is TRBV7-3 and J usage is TRBJ2-3, with TRBD2 matching 14 bases. The trim removed 4 bases at V and 3 bases at J, leaving 3 bases unmatched. Per the germline V gene, CDR1 is SGHTA and CDR2 is FQGTGA. CDR3 length: 16 amino acids. CDR3 DNA: TGTGCCAGCAGCTCGACTAGCGGGAGGGGGACAGATACGCAGTATTTT. It specifies CASSSTSGRGTDTQYF. The full variable domain, its missing parts supplied by reference TRBV7-3 and TRBJ2-3, is GAGVSQTPSNKVTEKGKYVELRCDPISGHTALYWYRQSLGQGPEFLIYFQGTGAADDSGLPNDRFFAVRPEGSVSTLKIQRTERGDSAVYLCASSSTSGRGTDTQYFGPGTRLTVL.

There are many counts of this clonotype. The genes are TRBV20-1 and TRBJ1-1; 7 bases are shared with TRBD1. The germline V gene encodes CDR1 DFQATT and CDR2 SNEGSKA (reference sequence). The CDR3 consists of 11 residues. With 4 bases clipped from V and 6 bases from J, the junction kept 2 bases outside the gene matches. CDR3 DNA sequence: TGCAGTGCTACCGGGACAGCTGAAGCTTTCTTT. Translated: CSATGTAEAFF.

The chain employs TRBV18 and TRBJ2-2; no reliable D call. This CDR3 region has 14 residues. Deletions cut 0 bases from V and 6 bases from J, with 8 bases between. Per the germline V gene, CDR1 is KGHSH and CDR2 is LQKENI. CDR3 DNA sequence: TGTGCCAGCTCACCACCGGTAGTTCCCGGGGAGCTGTTTTTT. Residues: CASSPPVVPGELFF.

This clonotype is labeled as medium-sized. This rearrangement joins TRBV20-1 to TRBJ2-7, with D possibly TRBD1 on 5 matching bases. The germline V and J ends were trimmed by 1 base and 0 bases, with 16 bases remaining between them. Germline V gives CDR1 DFQATT, CDR2 SNEGSKA (reference sequence). The CDR3 covers 16 residues. The CDR3: CSARGKRQGFSYEQYF. CDR3 nucleotides: TGCAGTGCTAGAGGCAAGAGGCAGGGCTTCTCCTACGAGCAGTACTTC.

This clonotype was recorded at least ten times. The chain combines TRBV11-2 with TRBJ2-7, with D hard to call. Germline V gene lookup returns CDR1 SGHAT and CDR2 FQNNGV. This CDR3 has 11 residues. The V gene lost 5 bases and the J gene lost 0 bases, with 2 bases spanning the gap. For the CDR3, the DNA is TGTGCCAGCAGCAACTCCTACGAGCAGTACTTC. Its protein is CASSNSYEQYF. Looking up the rest from reference TRBV11-2 and TRBJ2-7 gives the full variable domain: EAGVAQSPRYKIIEKRQSVAFWCNPISGHATLYWYQQILGQGPKLLIQFQNNGVVDDSQLPKDRFSAERLKGVDSTLKIQPAKLEDSAVYLCASSNSYEQYFGPGTRLTVT.

This clonotype has a handful of counts. The chain couples TRBV20-1 to TRBJ2-5; D is ambiguous. Germline CDR1 reads DFQATT; CDR2 reads SNEGSKA (reference sequence). This CDR3 has 13 residues. Trimming shortened V by 5 bases and J by 7 bases, and 17 bases separated the two germline ends. CDR3 sequence: CSAWSPLLGTQYF. In DNA form, the CDR3 reads TGCAGTGCTTGGTCCCCCCTGTTGGGGACCCAGTACTTC.

This chain links TRBV12-3 or TRBV12-4 with TRBJ2-7; TRBD2 aligns across 8 bases. Trimming cost V 8 bases and J 9 bases; bases outside gene matches: 15. This CDR3 has 14 amino acids. DNA for the CDR3: TGTGCCAGCGCCCCGGGGGGGGCGCATAATGGGCAGTACTTC. This gives the protein CASAPGGAHNGQYF.

This clonotype has at least ten counts. This chain connects TRBV4-1 to TRBJ1-2; TRBD1 aligns across 7 bases. Trimming took 1 base from V and 0 from J; bases not matched to a gene: 2. Germline assignment: CDR1 MGHRA and CDR2 YSYEKL. The CDR3 has 15 amino acids. CDR3 nucleotide sequence: TGCGCCAGCAGCCAAGCCGGGACAGCTAACTATGGCTACACCTTC. Amino acids: CASSQAGTANYGYTF.

Ten or more counts support this clonotype. The chain is built from TRBV20-1 and TRBJ2-7; weak D call: TRBD2 (6 bases). Between the trimmed V and J ends, which lost 5 bases and 0 bases, there was a span of 17 bases. Germline loops: CDR1 DFQATT, CDR2 SNEGSKA (reference sequence). The CDR3 covers 15 residues. The CDR3 loop reads CSAPTRDSPSYEQYF. The DNA of the CDR3 is TGCAGTGCTCCAACTCGGGACTCGCCCTCCTACGAGCAGTACTTC.

This clonotype was recorded many times. V usage is TRBV3-1 and J usage is TRBJ1-5; unclear D gene. The V and J ends lost 2 bases and 6 bases respectively, with 8 bases between them. The CDR3 contains 13 residues. Looked up from germline, CDR1 is LGHDT and CDR2 is YNNKEL (reference sequence). CDR3 sequence (DNA): TGTGCCAGCAGCCAAACAGTCGGTCAGCCCCAGCATTTT. Its translation is CASSQTVGQPQHF. Together with reference TRBV3-1 and TRBJ1-5, the CDR3 gives the full variable domain: DTAVSQTPKYLVTQMGNDKSIKCEQNLGHDTMYWYKQDSKKFLKIMFSYNNKELIINETVPNRFSPKSPDKAHLNLHINSLELGDSAVYFCASSQTVGQPQHFGDGTRLSIL.

The chain employs TRBV4-1 and TRBJ1-2, with TRBD1 identical over 9 bases. The length of the CDR3 is 15 residues. V lost 0 bases, J lost 5 bases, and 4 bases stayed unmatched. Germline V gene data show CDR1 as MGHRA and CDR2 as YSYEKL. CDR3 sequence: CASSQDSGQGYGYTF. CDR3 sequence (DNA): TGCGCCAGCAGCCAAGACTCCGGACAGGGGTATGGCTACACCTTC.

This clonotype has ten or more counts. CDR3 residues: CASSSGRQQETQYF. The CDR3 DNA reads as TGTGCCAGCAGCTCGGGACGCCAACAAGAGACCCAGTACTTC. V is TRBV5-4 and J is TRBJ2-5; D may match TRBD1 or TRBD2 (5 bases each). This CDR3 is built from 14 residues. Per the germline V gene, CDR1 is SGHNT and CDR2 is YYREEE (reference sequence). Trimming cost V 3 bases and J 2 bases, with 11 bases left between them.

This clonotype appeared many times. This chain connects TRBV28 to TRBJ1-2; the match to TRBD1 covers 7 bases. V dropped 6 bases and J dropped 2; count of bases not matched to a gene: 3. CDR3 length: 13 amino acids. The germline V gene encodes CDR1 MDHEN and CDR2 SYDVKM. CDR3 region: CASSWGQNYGYTF. In DNA, the CDR3 is TGTGCCAGCAGCTGGGGACAGAACTATGGCTACACCTTC.

This clonotype has just a few counts. V usage is TRBV5-1 and J usage is TRBJ2-3; 13 bases align to TRBD2. The CDR3 has 17 residues. Germline V gives CDR1 SGHRS, CDR2 YFSETQ. V dropped 2 bases and J dropped 9; count of bases not matched to a gene: 12. The CDR3 nucleotides are TGCGCCAGCAGCTTCGGACTAGCGGGAGCAGACAGGGGAACGCAGTATTTT. Its protein product is CASSFGLAGADRGTQYF.

This clonotype occurred a few times. Likely a read error: the CDR3 ends without its conserved phenylalanine or tryptophan. The rearrangement links TRBV30 to TRBJ2-3; perhaps TRBD2 as D (7 bases). CDR3 length: 10 amino acids. V lost 6 bases and J 8 bases, leaving 9 bases between the germline ends. Germline V gene data show CDR1 as GTSNPN and CDR2 as SVGIG (reference sequence). Here the CDR3 DNA reads TGTGCCTGCGGGGGGCCTACGCAGTATTCT. Translating it yields CACGGPTQYS.

Ten or more counts support this clonotype. The CDR3 bases are TGTGCCAGCAGCTTGGTGGCGGGGGGCAACAATGAGCAGTTCTTC. It is translated as CASSLVAGGNNEQFF. The chain combines TRBV5-4 with TRBJ2-1, with 8 bases fitting TRBD2. The germline V gene encodes CDR1 SGHNT and CDR2 YYREEE (reference sequence). With V trimmed by 0 bases and J by 5 bases, 4 bases remained unmatched. There are 15 residues in the CDR3.

This clonotype showed up just a few times. V is TRBV7-2 and J is TRBJ1-2; D possibly corresponds to TRBD1 (6 bases). Germline CDR1 reads SGHTA; CDR2 reads FQGNSA. The CDR3 totals 15 residues. Trimming pared 5 bases from V and 0 bases from J, leaving 13 bases between. CDR3 sequence reads: CASSPRTAANYGYTF. CDR3 nucleotides: TGTGCCAGCAGCCCAAGGACAGCCGCTAACTATGGCTACACCTTC.

In this sample, this clonotype turned up many times. The gene calls are TRBV18 and TRBJ2-7, with 8 bases lining up with TRBD1. Germline V gene lookup returns CDR1 KGHSH and CDR2 LQKENI. The V gene end was trimmed by 8 bases and the J gene end by 3 bases; junction bases not matched to a gene: 9. This CDR3 is built from 14 residues. The CDR3 nucleotides are TGTGCCAGCGGTAAGGACAGGGCCCTCTACGAGCAGTACTTC. Amino acid sequence: CASGKDRALYEQYF. The full variable domain, with the rest looked up from reference TRBV18 and TRBJ2-7, is NAGVMQNPRHLVRRRGQEARLRCSPMKGHSHVYWYRQLPEEGLKFMVYLQKENIIDESGMPKERFSAEFPKEGPSILRIQQVVRGDSAAYFCASGKDRALYEQYFGPGTRLTVT.

This clonotype was found many times. The chain employs TRBV18 and TRBJ2-7, with 11 bases identical to TRBD1. CDR1 and CDR2 from the germline V gene are KGHSH and LQKENI. The CDR3 is 14 residues long. Trimming took 6 bases from V and 4 from J; bases not matched to a gene: 5. The CDR3 spells CASSLGQGAYEQYF. In DNA form, the CDR3 reads TGTGCCAGCTCGCTCGGACAGGGGGCTTACGAGCAGTACTTC.

This clonotype has ten or more counts. This chain joins TRBV10-3 and TRBJ1-1; 7 bases align to TRBD1. V was clipped by 6 bases and J by 11 bases; unmatched bases: 15. The length of the CDR3 is 14 residues. Germline CDR1 is ENHRY and CDR2 is SYGVKD. The CDR3 nucleotides are TGTGCCATCAGGGCGGGACAGACCAACACTGGGGCTTTCTTT. It translates to CAIRAGQTNTGAFF.

In this sample, this clonotype turned up many times. V is TRBV6-2 or TRBV6-3 and J is TRBJ2-1; unclear D gene. The ends were cut back, 0 bases at V and 5 bases at J, with 8 bases in the middle. The CDR3 has 14 amino acids. Germline assignment: CDR1 MNHEY and CDR2 SVGEGT. CDR3 amino acids: CASSYSTRDNEQFF. The CDR3 coding sequence is TGTGCCAGCAGTTACTCGACCCGAGACAATGAGCAGTTCTTC.

This clonotype occurred many times. The rearrangement uses TRBV7-8 and TRBJ2-3; tentatively, D is TRBD1 (6 bases). With 5 bases removed from V and 2 bases from J, the gap between germline ends came to 17 bases. Germline lookup yields CDR1 SGHVS and CDR2 FQNEAQ. This CDR3 spans 16 amino acids. DNA of the CDR3: TGTGCCAGCAGCGCCGCGTCCCAGGGGCACACAGATACGCAGTATTTT. Amino acids: CASSAASQGHTDTQYF.

In its sample, this clonotype was seen many times. The chain employs TRBV11-3 and TRBJ1-6, with D unresolved. The CDR3 extends over 13 amino acids. Trimming took off 5 bases at V and 9 bases at J, with 11 bases between the two ends. CDR1 and CDR2 from the germline V gene are SGHNT and YENEEA. The CDR3 sequence: CASSRDGISPLHF. The CDR3 nucleotides are TGTGCCAGCAGCCGAGATGGGATTTCACCCCTCCACTTT.

The chain employs TRBV7-9 and TRBJ2-5; tentative D call: TRBD2 (6 bases). Trimming removed 5 bases at V and 5 bases at J, with 12 bases between. Per germline, CDR1 SEHNR and CDR2 FQNEAQ (reference sequence). The CDR3 contains 13 residues. The CDR3 bases are TGTGCCAGCAGCCGGGCGGGAACGGAGACCCAGTACTTC. Translated, it gives CASSRAGTETQYF. Full variable domain (remainder filled in from reference TRBV7-9 and TRBJ2-5): DTGVSQNPRHKITKRGQNVTFRCDPISEHNRLYWYRQTLGQGPEFLTYFQNEAQLEKSRLLSDRFSAERPKGSFSTLEIQRTEQGDSAMYLCASSRAGTETQYFGPGTRLLVL.